The clone carrying this T cell receptor (beta chain) has only a few counts. Its antigen remains unidentified. The CDR3 is 13 residues long. With 3 bases removed from V and 11 bases from J, the gap between germline ends came to 13 bases. Germline CDR1 is SGHTA and CDR2 is FQGNSA. TCRB transcripts that were expressed got sequenced, as all of the isolated RNA had been reverse transcribed. Method: immunoSEQ multiplex PCR; TCRdb's copy keeps in-frame clones and lacks some. The sample includes over 600,000 clones, around 12% seen only once; the top ten take approximately 0.11%. This entry comes from a study of beta chain features in type 1 diabetes. Looking at the study overall: Patients looked much like healthy donors when it came to age, gender and cell yields. Overall study results and limits: All four CD4+ subsets from Type 1 diabetes patients carried moderately but significantly shorter TCRB CDR3s. The study found that naive, central memory and Treg TCRB repertoires appeared more similar in patients than in healthy donors. PCR might preferentially amplify shorter templates, equally in patients and controls.

By way of CD45RO/CCR7/CD25/CD127/CD95/CD27, the CD4+ regulatory, stem cell-like memory, central memory and naive cells were sorted. The chain is built from TRBV7-2 and TRBJ1-4; D is undetermined. The origin of this receptor is a man under 40 with type 1 diabetes. Material: naive CD4+ T cells from blood. CDR3 sequence reads: CASSLGVRRKLFF. The DNA for the CDR3 is TGTGCCAGCAGCTTGGGTGTCAGACGGAAACTGTTTTTT.